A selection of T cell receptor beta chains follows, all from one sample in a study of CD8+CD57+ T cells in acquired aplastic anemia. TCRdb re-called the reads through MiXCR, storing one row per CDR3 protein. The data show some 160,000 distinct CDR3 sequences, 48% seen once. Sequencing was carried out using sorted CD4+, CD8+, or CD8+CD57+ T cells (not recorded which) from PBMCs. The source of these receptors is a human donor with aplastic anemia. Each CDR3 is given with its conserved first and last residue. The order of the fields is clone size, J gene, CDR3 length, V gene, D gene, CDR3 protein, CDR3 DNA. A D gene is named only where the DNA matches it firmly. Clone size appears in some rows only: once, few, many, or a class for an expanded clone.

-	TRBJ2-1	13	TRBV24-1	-	CATSDFEGNEQFF	TGTGCCACCAGTGATTTCGAGGGCAATGAGCAGTTCTTC
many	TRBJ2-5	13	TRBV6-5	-	CASSFLGMETQYF	TGTGCCAGCAGTTTCCTAGGAATGGAGACCCAGTACTTC
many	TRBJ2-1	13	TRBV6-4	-	CASSTSSYNEQFF	TGTGCCAGCAGTACTAGCTCCTACAATGAGCAGTTCTTC
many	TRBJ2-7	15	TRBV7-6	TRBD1	CASSSRDRGVYEQYF	TGTGCCAGCAGCTCCCGGGACAGGGGCGTCTACGAGCAGTACTTC
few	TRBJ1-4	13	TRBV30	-	CAWTTGLVEKLFF	TGTGCCTGGACAACAGGGTTGGTAGAAAAACTGTTTTTT
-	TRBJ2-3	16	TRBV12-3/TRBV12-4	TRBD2	CASSSHLAGDKDTQYF	TGTGCCAGCAGTTCTCATCTAGCGGGAGACAAAGATACGCAGTATTTT
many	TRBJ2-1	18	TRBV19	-	CASSSKSMTAVGYNEQFF	TGTGCCAGTAGTTCGAAATCGATGACAGCGGTGGGGTACAATGAGCAGTTCTTC
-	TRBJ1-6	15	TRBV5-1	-	CASSPRAGLDSPLHF	TGCGCCAGCAGCCCCCGAGCGGGGTTAGATTCACCCCTCCACTTT
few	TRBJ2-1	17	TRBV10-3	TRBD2	CAVRAGGPSRSYNEQFF	TGTGCCGTCCGAGCGGGAGGGCCCTCTAGGTCCTACAATGAGCAGTTCTTC
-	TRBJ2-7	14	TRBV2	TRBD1	CASSELGQGYEQYF	TGTGCCAGCAGTGAACTCGGACAGGGTTACGAGCAGTACTTC
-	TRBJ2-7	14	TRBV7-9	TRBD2	CASSLGGRANSWYF	TGTGCCAGCAGCTTAGGAGGGAGGGCCAATAGTTGGTACTTC
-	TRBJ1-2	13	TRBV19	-	CATRHREHYGYTF	TGTGCCACCCGGCACAGGGAACACTATGGCTACACCTTC
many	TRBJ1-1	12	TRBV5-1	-	CASSLPNTEAFF	TGCGCCAGCAGCTTGCCTAACACTGAAGCTTTCTTT
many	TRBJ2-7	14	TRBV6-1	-	CATGGRGFSYEQYF	TGTGCCACAGGGGGGCGTGGGTTCTCCTACGAGCAGTACTTC
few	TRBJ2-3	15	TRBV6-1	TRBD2	CASSTRLAVTDTQYF	TGTGCCAGCAGCACGAGACTAGCGGTCACAGATACGCAGTATTTT
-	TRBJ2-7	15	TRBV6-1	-	CASSRPTGGVDEQYF	TGTGCCAGCAGTCGACCGACAGGAGGGGTAGACGAGCAGTACTTC
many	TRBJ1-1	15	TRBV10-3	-	CAISDYGSQGVEAFF	TGTGCCATCAGTGATTACGGTAGCCAGGGAGTTGAAGCTTTCTTT
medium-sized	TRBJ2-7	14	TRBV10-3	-	CAISEPGRLYEQYF	TGTGCCATCAGTGAGCCGGGACGGCTTTACGAGCAGTACTTC
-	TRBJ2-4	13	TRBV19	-	CASSPQRGNIQYF	TGTGCCAGTAGTCCCCAAAGGGGTAACATTCAGTACTTC
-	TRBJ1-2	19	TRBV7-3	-	CASSQVLPQLGTTPQGYTF	TGCGCCAGCAGCCAAGTACTCCCTCAGCTAGGGACAACCCCGCAGGGCTACACCTTC
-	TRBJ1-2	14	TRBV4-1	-	CASSQDLWGGGYTF	TGCGCCAGCAGCCAAGATCTATGGGGCGGGGGCTACACCTTC
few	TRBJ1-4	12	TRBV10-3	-	CAIMAENEKLFF	TGTGCCATCATGGCAGAGAATGAAAAACTGTTTTTT
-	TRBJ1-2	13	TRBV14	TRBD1	CASSQDRVGGYTF	TGTGCCAGCAGCCAGGACAGGGTCGGGGGCTACACCTTC
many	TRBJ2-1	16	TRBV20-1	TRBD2	CSASLAGGSSYNEQFF	TGCAGTGCTAGTCTAGCGGGAGGGAGCTCCTACAATGAGCAGTTCTTC
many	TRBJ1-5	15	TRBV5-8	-	CASSHGWYSNQPQHF	TGTGCCAGCAGCCACGGATGGTATAGCAATCAGCCCCAGCATTTT
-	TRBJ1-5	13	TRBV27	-	CASSLEHSQPQHF	TGTGCCAGCAGTCTAGAACACAGCCAGCCCCAGCATTTT
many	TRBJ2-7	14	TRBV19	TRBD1	CASNWGQAASEQYF	TGTGCCAGTAATTGGGGACAGGCAGCGTCCGAGCAGTACTTC
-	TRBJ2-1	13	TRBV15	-	CATSRDLVYEQFF	TGTGCCACCAGCAGAGATCTGGTCTATGAGCAGTTCTTC
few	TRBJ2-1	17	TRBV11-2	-	CASTLSNPRLVAIEQFF	TGTGCCAGCACCCTAAGTAATCCGAGACTAGTAGCGATTGAGCAGTTCTTC
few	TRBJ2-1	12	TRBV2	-	CASSVTAGEQFF	TGTGCCAGCAGTGTGACGGCGGGGGAGCAGTTCTTC